This T cell receptor beta chain was retrieved from a study of shared clonotypes between healthy human individuals (TCRdb year 2020). About the full investigation: The cohort included three men and two women between 18 and 49 years of age. To estimate repertoire size and how much clonotypes are shared between individuals, the study performed deep sequencing of blood TCR repertoires from five healthy adults. To increase sequencing depth and limit assay-specific biases, TCR repertoire library preparation and sequencing were carried out by different laboratories using diverse techniques. Per donor, leukapheresis produced somewhere between about 0.8 and 9 billion PBMCs.

Using the deep immunoSEQ assay, TCR CDR3 regions were amplified from genomic DNA by multiplex PCR. Genomic DNA extracted from each cell subset was distributed evenly over all wells of several immunoSEQ 96-well plates, and each plate served as one replicate. Each replicate PCR for unsorted PBMC received 250 to 300 ng genomic DNA, equal to about 30,000 T cell genomes. Ten immunoSEQ deep assay plates were used to sequence unsorted PBMC genomic DNA. The purified libraries were quantified using a Qubit 3.0 fluorometer, sized with a Bioanalyzer 2100, and then quantified again using the KAPA Library Quantification kit. Every immunoSEQ 96-well plate was sequenced on a separate single-read 150-cycle Illumina NextSeq 550 flow cell. In the authors' own workflow: Because the immunoSEQ output included only junctional sequences and no quality scores, the filtering could not be the same as the filtering used for full-length reads. Sequences were annotated with PyIR, a Python wrapper for IgBLAST v1.9, using IMGT germline references to assign V/J genes and CDR3. Reads were filtered out if the reads had weak V/J assignments (E-value above 1e-6), no CDR3, stop codons, out-of-frame junctions, or ambiguous translated residues. V3J clonotypes were defined as sequences sharing the same inferred V gene, J gene, and CDR3 amino acid sequence. The percentage overlap between two repertoires was calculated by dividing the number of shared unique clonotypes by the size of the smaller repertoire. Three approaches were used to assess repertoire richness: RTK rarefaction, the Chao1 estimator, and Recon v2.1 estimates of unobserved clonotypes. TCRdb stores this immuneACCESS table with in-frame sequences only. Part of the clones is absent; in the studies checked, under half of the shortfall reflects unresolved V genes, and no reason is known for the rest. Clonal size and the V and J genes are those of that table, whereas D and trimming came from the DNA. In all, the sample holds hundreds of thousands of clones, and 70% to 80% of those were seen once. Roughly 13% of the sample lies in the top ten.

Details on this clone: The antigen this receptor binds is unknown. At one end, the junction sequence differs from germline, possibly due to a read error.

General study outcomes and caveats: Because the study included only a small number of donors, the genetic and exposure-history diversity represented was limited. Based on pairwise subsampling, the degree of clonotype sharing among donors was expected to be affected by sequencing depth. Sampling was limited to blood, and TCR repertoires in tissue likely differ from TCR repertoires in blood.

The germline V gene sets CDR1 to MDHEN and CDR2 to SYDVKM. The CDR3 numbers 13 residues from cysteine through phenylalanine. Of the read, only the CDR3 DNA is kept; its 39 bases are in frame from base 1. Healthy HIV-negative adults with no recently reported acute infections or vaccinations were included as donors. All donors were Caucasian adults living in Nashville, Tennessee, USA. For unsorted samples, 75 million to 90 million PBMCs were counted, and genomic DNA was extracted using the QIAamp DNA Blood Mini kit. After blood collection by leukapheresis, PBMCs were isolated using Ficoll-Histopaque density gradient centrifugation and then cryopreserved in the vapor phase of liquid nitrogen.

The V and J genes are TRBV28 and TRBJ2-1; TRBD2 is perhaps the D gene, given 6 matching bases. The sample consisted of PBMCs. The sequence was obtained from a woman aged 35 to 49 in good health. Some clones in this sample may be carry-over from other donors' samples. The base sequence is TGTGCCAGCAACGGGGACTCCGACAATGAGCAGTTCTTC. Translated, it gives CASNGDSDNEQFF.